This is a list of T cell receptor beta chains from one sample in a study of T cell responses to AZD1222 COVID-19 vaccine. The data were produced by immunoSEQ multiplex PCR, yet TCRdb's version contains in-frame clones alone and is incomplete. The table shows 150,000 to 180,000 clones, with 88% occurring only once. Here the sequenced sample was peripheral blood, taken on day 0 of AZD1222 vaccination. All receptors come from an adult in good health. Both conserved end residues are part of each CDR3. A D gene is named only where the DNA matches it firmly. Only part of the rows carry a size: once, few, many, or a class if the clone is expanded.

11	TRBV20-1	NA	TRBJ2-1	NA	CSASALSEQFF	TGCAGTGCTAGTGCCCTTAGTGAGCAGTTCTTC
15	TRBV18	NA	TRBJ2-7	TRBD2	CASSGGEGPPREQYF	TGTGCCAGCTCAGGTGGGGAGGGCCCTCCTCGGGAGCAGTACTTC
14	TRBV7-2	NA	TRBJ1-1	NA	CASSPGGGHTEAFF	TGTGCCAGCAGCCCCGGGGGGGGGCACACTGAAGCTTTCTTT
14	TRBV6-4	NA	TRBJ1-1	TRBD1	CASSTQGAVREAFF	TGTGCCAGCAGTACACAGGGGGCGGTCAGGGAAGCTTTCTTT
18	TRBV3-1/TRBV3-2	NA	TRBJ2-3	TRBD2	CASSQEVSSGGSTDTQYF	TGTGCCAGCAGCCAAGAAGTTAGTAGCGGGGGGTCCACAGATACGCAGTATTTT
15	TRBV5-4	few	TRBJ1-2	NA	CASSLTPKDRYGYTF	TGTGCCAGCAGCTTGACCCCTAAGGATAGGTATGGCTACACCTTC
12	TRBV18	once	TRBJ1-1	NA	CASSRDRAEAFF	TGTGCCAGCTCACGGGATAGGGCGGAAGCTTTCTTT
13	TRBV19	NA	TRBJ2-3	NA	CASKPQGTDTQYF	TGTGCCAGTAAGCCACAGGGTACAGATACGCAGTATTTT
13	TRBV6-1	NA	TRBJ1-2	NA	CASSEVMGYGYTF	TGTGCCAGCAGTGAAGTTATGGGATATGGCTACACCTTC
14	TRBV28	NA	TRBJ2-5	NA	CASTRGGVGETQYF	TGTGCCAGCACCCGAGGCGGGGTAGGGGAGACCCAGTACTTC
16	TRBV7-2	NA	TRBJ1-2	NA	CASSLDVQGRSYGYTF	TGTGCCAGCAGCTTAGACGTCCAAGGTCGGTCTTACGGCTACACCTTC
15	TRBV2	NA	TRBJ1-2	TRBD1	CASSGDSTANYGYTF	TGTGCCAGCAGCGGGGACAGCACCGCTAACTATGGCTACACCTTC
15	TRBV7-2	NA	TRBJ2-7	NA	CASSSRGPSSYEQYF	TGTGCCAGCAGCTCCAGAGGGCCCTCCTCCTACGAGCAGTACTTC
13	TRBV28	NA	TRBJ1-2	NA	CATSEVTNYGYTF	TGTGCAACCTCCGAGGTAACTAACTATGGCTACACCTTC
14	TRBV28	few	TRBJ1-1	NA	CASSLGGGNPEAFF	TGTGCCAGCAGTTTAGGGGGGGGGAATCCTGAAGCTTTCTTT
15	TRBV11-3	NA	TRBJ2-3	NA	CASSLKGRDTDTQYF	TGTGCCAGCAGCTTAAAGGGCAGGGACACAGATACGCAGTATTTT